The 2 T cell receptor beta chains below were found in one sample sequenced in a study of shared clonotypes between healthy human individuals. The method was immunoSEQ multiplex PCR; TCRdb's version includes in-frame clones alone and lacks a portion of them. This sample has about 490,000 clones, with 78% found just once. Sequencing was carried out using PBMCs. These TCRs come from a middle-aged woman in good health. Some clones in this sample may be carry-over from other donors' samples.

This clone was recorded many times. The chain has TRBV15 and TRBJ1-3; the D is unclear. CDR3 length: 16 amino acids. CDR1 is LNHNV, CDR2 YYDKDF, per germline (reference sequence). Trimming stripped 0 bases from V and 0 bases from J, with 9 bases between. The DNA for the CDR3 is TGTGCCACCAGCAGAGATCTGGGGAGCTCTGGAAACACCATATATTTT. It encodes CATSRDLGSSGNTIYF.

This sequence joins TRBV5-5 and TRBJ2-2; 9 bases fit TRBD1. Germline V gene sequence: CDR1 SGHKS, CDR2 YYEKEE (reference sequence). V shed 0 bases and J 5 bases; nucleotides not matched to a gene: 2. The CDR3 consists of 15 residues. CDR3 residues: CASSLDRGLTGELFF. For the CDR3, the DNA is TGTGCCAGCAGCTTGGACAGGGGGCTGACCGGGGAGCTGTTTTTT.